This TCR beta chain appears in the sequencing data of a study of shared T cell receptors in the human thymus. TCRdb keeps only in-frame clones here, not all; method: immunoSEQ multiplex PCR. The sample includes hundreds of thousands of clones, 70% to 90% of them seen just once. This clone appeared a few times. V lost 5 bases, J lost 7 bases, and 15 bases lay in between. Germline V CDR1 and CDR2: SQVTM, ANQGSEA. The CDR3 length is 13 residues. These data are also associated with another study on human thymus T cells. As that study records: Healthy Finnish infants having corrective surgery for congenital heart defects served as donors. Thymic resections from corrective heart surgery supplied the tissue. Blood and thymic repertoires both appeared biased in V and J gene usage. There were highly overlapping thymic repertoires among unrelated individuals, as related research reported.

The sample was thymocytes. The chain has TRBV29-1 and TRBJ2-1; D unclear. The origin of this receptor is a boy under two years old with a congenital heart defect. The CDR3 region is CSVTEVGINEQFF. CDR3 nucleotides: TGCAGCGTTACCGAGGTTGGAATAAATGAGCAGTTCTTC.